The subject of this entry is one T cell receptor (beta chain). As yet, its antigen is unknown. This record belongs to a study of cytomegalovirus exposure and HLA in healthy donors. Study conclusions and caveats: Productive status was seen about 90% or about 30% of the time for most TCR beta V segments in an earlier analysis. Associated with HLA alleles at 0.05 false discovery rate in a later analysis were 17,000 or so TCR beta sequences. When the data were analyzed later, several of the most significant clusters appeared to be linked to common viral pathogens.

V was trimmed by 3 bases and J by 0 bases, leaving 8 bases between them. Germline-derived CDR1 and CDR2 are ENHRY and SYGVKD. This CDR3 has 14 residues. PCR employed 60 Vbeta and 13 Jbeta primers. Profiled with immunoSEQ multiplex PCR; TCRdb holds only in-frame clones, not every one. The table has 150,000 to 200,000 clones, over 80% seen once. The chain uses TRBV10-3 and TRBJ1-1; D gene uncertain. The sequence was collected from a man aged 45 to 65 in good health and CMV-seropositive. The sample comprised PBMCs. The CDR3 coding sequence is TGTGCCATCAGTGATCGACTGTTGAACACTGAAGCTTTCTTT. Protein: CAISDRLLNTEAFF.